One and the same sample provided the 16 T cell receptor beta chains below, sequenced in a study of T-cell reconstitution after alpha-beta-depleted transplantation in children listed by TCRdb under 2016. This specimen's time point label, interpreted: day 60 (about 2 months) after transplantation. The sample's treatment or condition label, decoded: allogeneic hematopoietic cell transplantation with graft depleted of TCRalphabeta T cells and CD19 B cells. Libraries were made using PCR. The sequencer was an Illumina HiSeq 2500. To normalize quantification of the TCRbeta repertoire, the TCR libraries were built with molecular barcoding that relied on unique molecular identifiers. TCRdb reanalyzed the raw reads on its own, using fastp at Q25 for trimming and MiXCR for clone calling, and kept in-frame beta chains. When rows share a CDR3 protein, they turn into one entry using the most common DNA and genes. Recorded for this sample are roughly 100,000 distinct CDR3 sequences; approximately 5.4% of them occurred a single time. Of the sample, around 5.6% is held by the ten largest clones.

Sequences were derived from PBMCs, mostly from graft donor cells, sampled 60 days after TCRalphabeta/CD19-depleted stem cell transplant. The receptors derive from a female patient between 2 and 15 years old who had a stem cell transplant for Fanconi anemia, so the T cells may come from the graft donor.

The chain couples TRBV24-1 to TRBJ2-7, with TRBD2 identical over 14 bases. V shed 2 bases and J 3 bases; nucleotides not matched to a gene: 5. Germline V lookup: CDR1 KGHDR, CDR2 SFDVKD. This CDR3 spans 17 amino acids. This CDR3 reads CATSDSGTSGSFYEQYF. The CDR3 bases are TGTGCCACCAGTGATTCTGGGACTAGCGGGAGTTTCTACGAGCAGTACTTC.

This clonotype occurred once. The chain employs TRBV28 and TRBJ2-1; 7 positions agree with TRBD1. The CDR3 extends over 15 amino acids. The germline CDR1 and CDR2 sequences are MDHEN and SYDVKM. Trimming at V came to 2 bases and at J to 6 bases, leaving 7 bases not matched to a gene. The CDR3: CASSLTGAKINEQFF. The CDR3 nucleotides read TGTGCCAGCAGTTTAACAGGGGCTAAAATCAATGAGCAGTTCTTC.

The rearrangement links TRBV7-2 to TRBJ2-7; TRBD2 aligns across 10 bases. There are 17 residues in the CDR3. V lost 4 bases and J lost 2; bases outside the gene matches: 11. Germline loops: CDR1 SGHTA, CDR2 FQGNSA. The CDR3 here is CASSSQAGGPPTYEQYF. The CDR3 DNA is TGTGCCAGCAGCTCACAAGCGGGGGGGCCTCCAACCTACGAGCAGTACTTC.

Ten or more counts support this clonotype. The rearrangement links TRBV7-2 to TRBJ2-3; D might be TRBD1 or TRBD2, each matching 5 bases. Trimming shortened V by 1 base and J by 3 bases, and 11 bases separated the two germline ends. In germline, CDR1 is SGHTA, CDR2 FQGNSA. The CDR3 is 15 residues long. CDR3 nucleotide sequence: TGTGCCAGCAGCTTAGGGGGGTTCCCAACAGATACGCAGTATTTT. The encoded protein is CASSLGGFPTDTQYF.

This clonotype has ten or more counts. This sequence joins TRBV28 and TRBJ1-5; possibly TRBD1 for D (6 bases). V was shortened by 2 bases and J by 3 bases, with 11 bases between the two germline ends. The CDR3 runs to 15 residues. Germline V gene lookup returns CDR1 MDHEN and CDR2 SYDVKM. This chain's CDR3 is CASSLTGGHNQPQHF. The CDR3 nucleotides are TGTGCCAGCAGTTTAACGGGGGGCCACAATCAGCCCCAGCATTTT.

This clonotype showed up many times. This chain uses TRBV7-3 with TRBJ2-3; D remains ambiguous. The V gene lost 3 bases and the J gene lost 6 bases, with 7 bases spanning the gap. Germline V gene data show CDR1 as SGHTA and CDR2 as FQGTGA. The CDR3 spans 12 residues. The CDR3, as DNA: TGTGCCAGCAGCTTGGCGAGGGATACGCAGTATTTT. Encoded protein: CASSLARDTQYF. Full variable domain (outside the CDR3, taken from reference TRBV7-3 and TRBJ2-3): GAGVSQTPSNKVTEKGKYVELRCDPISGHTALYWYRQSLGQGPEFLIYFQGTGAADDSGLPNDRFFAVRPEGSVSTLKIQRTERGDSAVYLCASSLARDTQYFGPGTRLTVL.

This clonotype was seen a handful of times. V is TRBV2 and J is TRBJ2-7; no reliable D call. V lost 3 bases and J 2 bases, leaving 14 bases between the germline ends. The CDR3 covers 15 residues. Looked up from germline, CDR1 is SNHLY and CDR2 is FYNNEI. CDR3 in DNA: TGTGCCAGCAGTGATCGCTCCTGGGCCGCCTACGAGCAGTACTTC. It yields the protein CASSDRSWAAYEQYF.

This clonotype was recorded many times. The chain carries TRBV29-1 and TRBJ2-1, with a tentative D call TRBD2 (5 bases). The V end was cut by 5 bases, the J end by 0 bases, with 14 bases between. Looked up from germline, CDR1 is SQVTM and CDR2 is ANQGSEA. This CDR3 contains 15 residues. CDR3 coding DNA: TGCAGCGTTTTGGGGAGCGGCGACTCCTACAATGAGCAGTTCTTC. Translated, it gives CSVLGSGDSYNEQFF.

The chain's CDR3 is CASRPGTGAPGANVLTF. CDR3 coding DNA: TGTGCCAGCAGGCCCGGGACAGGGGCGCCTGGGGCCAACGTCCTGACTTTC. The chain links TRBV12-3 or TRBV12-4 to TRBJ2-6; 10 bases map to TRBD1. The CDR3 loop spans 17 amino acids. Trimming cost V 6 bases and J 2 bases; bases outside gene matches: 7.

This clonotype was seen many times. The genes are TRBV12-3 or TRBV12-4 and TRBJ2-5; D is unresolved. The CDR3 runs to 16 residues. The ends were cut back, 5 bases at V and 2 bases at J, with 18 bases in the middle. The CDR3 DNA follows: TGTGCCAGCAGTCCTGCGTTAGGCGGATCACAAGAGACCCAGTACTTC. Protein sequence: CASSPALGGSQETQYF.

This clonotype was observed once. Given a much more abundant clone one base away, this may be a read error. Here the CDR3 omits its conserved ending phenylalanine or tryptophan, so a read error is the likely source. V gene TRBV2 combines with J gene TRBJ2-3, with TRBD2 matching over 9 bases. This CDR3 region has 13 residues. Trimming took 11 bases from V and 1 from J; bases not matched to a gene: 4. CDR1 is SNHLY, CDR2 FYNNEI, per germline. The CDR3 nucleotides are TGTGCCGGCCGGACTAGCGGCACAGATACGCAGTATTAT. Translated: CAGRTSGTDTQYY.

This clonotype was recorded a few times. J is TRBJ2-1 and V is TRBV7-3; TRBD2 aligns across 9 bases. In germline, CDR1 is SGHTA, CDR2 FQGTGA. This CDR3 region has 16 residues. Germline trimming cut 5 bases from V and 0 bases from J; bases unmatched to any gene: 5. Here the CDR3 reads CASSPFSGSSYNEQFF. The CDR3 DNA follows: TGTGCCAGCAGCCCCTTTAGCGGGAGCTCCTACAATGAGCAGTTCTTC.

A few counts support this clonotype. DNA of the CDR3: TGTGCCAGCAGCTTGTACAGGGGAGACGTCTATGAGCAGTTCTTC. Protein sequence: CASSLYRGDVYEQFF. The chain uses TRBV5-7 and TRBJ2-1; 7 bases are a match to TRBD1. TRBV5-7 is designated an ORF whose function remains uncertain. The junction had 9 bases not matched to a gene; V was cut back by 1 base and J by 8 bases. The CDR3 length is 15 residues.

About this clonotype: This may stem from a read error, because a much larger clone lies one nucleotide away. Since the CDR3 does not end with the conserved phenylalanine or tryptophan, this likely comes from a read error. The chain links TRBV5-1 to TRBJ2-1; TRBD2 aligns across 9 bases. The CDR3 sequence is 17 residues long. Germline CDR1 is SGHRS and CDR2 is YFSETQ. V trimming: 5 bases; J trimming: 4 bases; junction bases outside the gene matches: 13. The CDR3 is CASRGGAGGLTYNEQFY. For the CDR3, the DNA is TGCGCCAGCAGGGGTGGAGCGGGAGGACTTACTTACAATGAGCAGTTCTAC.

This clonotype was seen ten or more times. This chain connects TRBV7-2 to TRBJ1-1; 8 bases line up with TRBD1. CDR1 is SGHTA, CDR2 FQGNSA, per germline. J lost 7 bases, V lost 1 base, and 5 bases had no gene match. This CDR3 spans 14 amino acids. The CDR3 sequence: CASSLEGQGLEAFF. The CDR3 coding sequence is TGTGCCAGCAGCTTAGAAGGACAGGGTCTTGAAGCTTTCTTT.

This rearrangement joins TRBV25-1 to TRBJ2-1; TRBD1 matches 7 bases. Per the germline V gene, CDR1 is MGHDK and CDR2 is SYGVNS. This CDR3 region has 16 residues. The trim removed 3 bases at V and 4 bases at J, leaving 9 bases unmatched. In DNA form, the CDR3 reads TGTGCCAGCAGTGAGTCCGGACAGGCCCAGTACAATGAGCAGTTCTTC. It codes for CASSESGQAQYNEQFF.